This T cell receptor beta chain was sequenced in a study of cytomegalovirus exposure and HLA in healthy donors. Remarks on this clone: The junction differs from germline at one of its ends, possibly a read error.

Germline-derived CDR1 and CDR2 are LGHNA and YSLEER. The CDR3 has 15 residues. Primers: 60 Vbeta forward and 13 Jbeta reverse. How the authors handled the data: Later, roughly 77 million unique TCR beta chains were counted in an analysis, and about 10 million of them were shared. Produced via immunoSEQ multiplex PCR; TCRdb's table is partial and in-frame only. Clone size and V and J calls were adopted from that table, with D and trimming inferred from the DNA. Here the sample spans some 150,000 clones, 77% being singletons. Donors likely had unrecorded immune exposures despite being nominally healthy when sampled.

This TCR derives from a woman aged 25 to 45 in good health and CMV-seronegative. Sequencing input: PBMCs. The V call is TRBV4-3, the J call TRBJ1-2; a possible D gene is TRBD1 (5 bases). CDR3 bases: TGCGCCAGCAGCCAAGATGGCGGATGGGACTATGGCTACCCCTTC. Protein product: CASSQDGGWDYGYPF.